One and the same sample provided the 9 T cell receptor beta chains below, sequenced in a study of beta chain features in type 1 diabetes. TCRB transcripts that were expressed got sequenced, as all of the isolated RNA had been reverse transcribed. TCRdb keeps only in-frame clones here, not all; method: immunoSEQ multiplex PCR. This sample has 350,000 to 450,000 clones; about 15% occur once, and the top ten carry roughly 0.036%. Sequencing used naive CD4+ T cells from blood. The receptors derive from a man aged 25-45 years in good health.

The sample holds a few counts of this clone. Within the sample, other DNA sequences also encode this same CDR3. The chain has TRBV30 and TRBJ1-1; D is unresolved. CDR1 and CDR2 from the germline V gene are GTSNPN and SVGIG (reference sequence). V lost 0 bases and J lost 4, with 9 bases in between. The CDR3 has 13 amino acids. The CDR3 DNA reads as TGTGCCTGGAGTGTCCGGGGAGGCACTGAAGCTTTCTTT. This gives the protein CAWSVRGGTEAFF. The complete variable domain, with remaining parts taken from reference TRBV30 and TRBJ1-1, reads SQTIHQWPATLVQPVGSPLSLECTVEGTSNPNLYWYRQAAGRGLQLLFYSVGIGQISSEVPQNLSASRPQDRQFILSSKKLLLSDSGFYLCAWSVRGGTEAFFGQGTRLTVV.

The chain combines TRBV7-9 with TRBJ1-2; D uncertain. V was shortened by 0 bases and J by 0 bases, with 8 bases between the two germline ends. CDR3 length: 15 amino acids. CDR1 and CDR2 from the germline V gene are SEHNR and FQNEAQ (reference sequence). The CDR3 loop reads CASSLASPTNYGYTF. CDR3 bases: TGTGCCAGCAGCTTAGCGTCCCCTACTAACTATGGCTACACCTTC.

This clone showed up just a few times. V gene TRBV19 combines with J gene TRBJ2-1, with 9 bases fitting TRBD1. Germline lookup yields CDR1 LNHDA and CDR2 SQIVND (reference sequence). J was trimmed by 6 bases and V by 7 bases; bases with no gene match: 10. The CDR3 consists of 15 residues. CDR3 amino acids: CASTLPGQGVNEQFF. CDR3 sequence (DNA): TGTGCCAGTACCCTACCGGGACAGGGTGTCAATGAGCAGTTCTTC.

The CDR3 sequence: CASSQARPWGEKLFF. CDR3 bases: TGCGCCAGCAGCCAAGCCCGGCCTTGGGGTGAAAAACTGTTTTTT. This rearrangement joins TRBV4-3 to TRBJ1-4; no clear D. Germline CDR1 and CDR2: LGHNA and YSLEER. Between the trimmed V and J ends, which lost 1 base and 7 bases, there was a span of 13 bases. This CDR3 is built from 15 residues.

CDR3 region: CASSVATGWPPGLAGLYYEQYV. CDR3 in DNA: TGTGCCAGCAGCGTCGCTACAGGGTGGCCACCGGGACTAGCGGGACTTTACTACGAGCAGTACGTC. J is TRBJ2-7 and V is TRBV9; the match to TRBD2 covers 13 bases. CDR3 length: 22 amino acids. Losses at the gene ends were 2 bases for V and 3 bases for J; bases not matched to a gene: 23. CDR1 and CDR2 from the germline V gene are SGDLS and YYNGEE.

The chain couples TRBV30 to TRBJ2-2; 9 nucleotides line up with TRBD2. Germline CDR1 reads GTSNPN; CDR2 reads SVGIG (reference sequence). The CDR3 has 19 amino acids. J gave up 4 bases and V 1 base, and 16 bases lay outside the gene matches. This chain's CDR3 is CAWSGHGGPGLASTGELFF. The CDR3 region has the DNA TGTGCCTGGAGTGGTCACGGGGGACCGGGACTAGCATCCACCGGGGAGCTGTTTTTT.

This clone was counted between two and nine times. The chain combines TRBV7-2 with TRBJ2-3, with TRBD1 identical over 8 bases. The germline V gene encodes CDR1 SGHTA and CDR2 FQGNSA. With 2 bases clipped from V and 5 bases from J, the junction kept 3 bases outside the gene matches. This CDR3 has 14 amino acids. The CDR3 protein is CASSLKTGVDTQYF. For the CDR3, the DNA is TGTGCCAGCAGCTTAAAGACAGGGGTAGATACGCAGTATTTT.

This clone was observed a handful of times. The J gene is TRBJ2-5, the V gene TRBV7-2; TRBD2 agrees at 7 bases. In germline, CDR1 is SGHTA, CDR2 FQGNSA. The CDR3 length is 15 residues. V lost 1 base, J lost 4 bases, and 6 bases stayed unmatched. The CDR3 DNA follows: TGTGCCAGCAGCTTAGTAGGATCTAGCGGAGAGACCCAGTACTTC. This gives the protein CASSLVGSSGETQYF.

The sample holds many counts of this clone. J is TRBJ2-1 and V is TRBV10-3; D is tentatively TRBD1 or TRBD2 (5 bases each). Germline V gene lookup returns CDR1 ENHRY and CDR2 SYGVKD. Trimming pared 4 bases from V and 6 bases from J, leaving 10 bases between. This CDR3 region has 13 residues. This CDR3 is CAISGSGTNEQFF. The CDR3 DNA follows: TGTGCCATCAGTGGGTCTGGGACCAATGAGCAGTTCTTC.